This T cell receptor (beta chain) stems from a study of T-cell memory formation after mild COVID-19. Whole-study findings and limits: The main location of contracting CD4+ clones was CM and EM, and that of contracting CD8+ clones was EMRA.

This clonotype was observed a few times. Its matching antigen is unknown. Trimming shortened V by 5 bases and J by 2 bases, and 23 bases separated the two germline ends. The CDR3 is made up of 17 amino acids. Germline V gives CDR1 DFQATT, CDR2 SNEGSKA (reference sequence). TCR alpha and TCR beta cDNA libraries with sample barcodes and UMIs came from 5'RACE using constant-segment primers. Via MiXCR, TCRdb re-called the 5' RACE reads, giving one row per CDR3 protein. The sample consists of a few hundred thousand distinct CDR3 sequences, 24% of them appearing once. This sequence was found in an adult woman who had mild COVID-19 (a few samples of this study predate the infection). Cell type and time point are not known. Sequencing was performed on PBMCs or a T cell subset sorted from them (not recorded which). This chain links TRBV20-1 with TRBJ2-3; tentative D call: TRBD2 (7 bases). The CDR3 loop is CSAEFQERDIFTDTQYF. The CDR3 DNA reads as TGCAGTGCTGAATTTCAGGAGCGGGACATCTTCACAGATACGCAGTATTTT.